This record looks at one T cell receptor (beta chain) sequence and its context. Sequencing was performed with immunoSEQ multiplex PCR; in TCRdb, only in-frame clones are kept and a portion is missing. This repertoire shows roughly 240,000 clones, 70% to 90% found once; its top ten account for 2% to 2.5%. This entry belongs to a study of blood T cell repertoires in COVID-19. V was shortened by 5 bases and J by 6 bases, with 14 bases between the two germline ends. This CDR3 comprises 15 residues. The germline V gene encodes CDR1 SGHTA and CDR2 FQGNSA. V and J are TRBV7-2 and TRBJ1-6, with D possibly being TRBD1 (5 bases). The sequence was obtained from a woman aged 40 to 55 with acute COVID-19. The material sequenced was PBMCs or T cells enriched from blood (not recorded which). CDR3 DNA: TGTGCCAGCAGCGCGCCAGGGTCGGTTAATTCACCCCTCCACTTT. Translated, it gives CASSAPGSVNSPLHF.